Listed below are T cell receptor beta chains from one sample, sequenced in a study of T cell responses to AZD1222 COVID-19 vaccine. Method: immunoSEQ multiplex PCR; TCRdb's copy keeps in-frame clones and lacks some. This sample has 90,000 to 130,000 clones, with about 80% found just once. The sequenced sample was peripheral blood, obtained on day 0 of AZD1222 vaccination. Receptors originate from an adult in good health. Both conserved end residues are part of each CDR3. The D gene is left open where the match is weak. The size of a clone is reported for some rows only, either as once, few or many, or as a class for expanded clones.

CDR3aa,CDR3nt,j_gene,v_gene,d_gene,abundance
CASRRSGVETQYF,TGTGCCAGCAGAAGATCAGGGGTGGAGACCCAGTACTTC,TRBJ2-5,TRBV6-5,.,.
CASSYKNEQFF,TGTGCCAGCAGCTATAAGAATGAGCAGTTCTTC,TRBJ2-1,TRBV2,.,.
CAGLGQGSAEAFF,TGTGCCGGACTGGGACAGGGGTCGGCTGAAGCTTTCTTT,TRBJ1-1,TRBV2,TRBD1,.
CASSIGGTLEQYF,TGTGCCAGTAGTATCGGGGGTACATTGGAGCAGTACTTC,TRBJ2-7,TRBV19,.,few
CASSYRDRDRRNGYTF,TGTGCCAGCAGTTATAGAGACCGGGACAGACGAAATGGCTACACCTTC,TRBJ1-2,TRBV28,TRBD1,.
CASSVDTGTRGDEQFF,TGTGCCAGCAGCGTAGATACCGGGACACGAGGCGATGAGCAGTTCTTC,TRBJ2-1,TRBV9,.,.
CASQDPRTEAFF,TGCGCCAGCCAGGACCCTAGGACTGAAGCTTTCTTT,TRBJ1-1,TRBV5-1,.,once
CASSGRSGASSYEQYF,TGTGCCAGCAGTGGGCGTAGCGGGGCTAGCTCCTACGAGCAGTACTTC,TRBJ2-7,TRBV27,TRBD2,.
CATRGQSSPLHF,TGTGCCACTAGGGGGCAGAGTTCACCCCTCCACTTT,TRBJ1-6,TRBV10-3,TRBD1,.
CASSSGQGPYNEQFF,TGTGCCAGCAGCTCAGGACAGGGCCCCTACAATGAGCAGTTCTTC,TRBJ2-1,TRBV7-2,TRBD1,.
CASREDTSWGETQYF,TGTGCCAGCAGGGAGGACACCTCTTGGGGGGAGACCCAGTACTTC,TRBJ2-5,TRBV6-5,.,.
CASSYSGLAGDYEQYF,TGTGCCAGCAGTTACTCGGGGCTAGCGGGAGACTACGAGCAGTACTTC,TRBJ2-7,TRBV6-5,TRBD2,.
CATRLGGDGYTF,TGTGCCACCAGACTGGGGGGGGATGGCTACACCTTC,TRBJ1-2,TRBV10-3,.,.
CASSPPGLAGRDEQFF,TGTGCCAGCTCACCACCGGGACTAGCGGGACGGGATGAGCAGTTCTTC,TRBJ2-1,TRBV18,TRBD2,few
CASSQSRGSGMPYEQYF,TGTGCCAGCAGCCAGTCCCGAGGTAGTGGAATGCCCTACGAGCAGTACTTC,TRBJ2-7,TRBV11-2,.,.
CASSRSVVNTEAFF,TGTGCCAGCAGTCGCTCAGTTGTAAACACTGAAGCTTTCTTT,TRBJ1-1,TRBV6-5,.,few
CASRTSGSSAAYEQYF,TGTGCCAGTAGGACTAGCGGGAGCAGTGCCGCCTACGAGCAGTACTTC,TRBJ2-7,TRBV19,TRBD2,.
CASGAGYEQYF,TGTGCCAGCGGGGCGGGATACGAGCAGTACTTC,TRBJ2-7,TRBV2,.,.
CASTGTGQDQPQHF,TGTGCCAGTACCGGGACAGGGCAGGATCAGCCCCAGCATTTT,TRBJ1-5,TRBV19,TRBD1,.
CSVLKTSGRDGANVLTF,TGCAGCGTTCTTAAGACTAGCGGGAGGGATGGGGCCAACGTCCTGACTTTC,TRBJ2-6,TRBV29-1,TRBD2,.
CASATEFSGNTIYF,TGTGCCAGCGCGACCGAGTTCTCTGGAAACACCATATATTTT,TRBJ1-3,TRBV19,.,.
CASSFFGQSEKLFF,TGTGCCAGCAGCTTCTTCGGACAGAGTGAAAAACTGTTTTTT,TRBJ1-4,TRBV7-2,.,.
CASSQTSGGETQYF,TGTGCCAGCAGCCAAACTAGCGGGGGAGAGACCCAGTACTTC,TRBJ2-5,TRBV4-2,TRBD2,.
CASSLGGAGEETQYF,TGTGCCAGCAGCTTGGGTGGGGCAGGGGAAGAGACCCAGTACTTC,TRBJ2-5,TRBV11-3,.,.
CASSFGLSQPQHF,TGTGCCAGCAGTTTCGGGCTTAGTCAGCCCCAGCATTTT,TRBJ1-5,TRBV12-3/TRBV12-4,.,.
CASSLEVRTPLHF,TGTGCCAGCAGCTTGGAGGTGCGCACACCCCTCCACTTT,TRBJ1-6,TRBV5-5,.,.
CASSPDRSYEQYF,TGTGCCAGCTCACCGGACAGAAGCTACGAGCAGTACTTC,TRBJ2-7,TRBV18,.,.
CASSFQPPPGLSGYTF,TGTGCCAGCAGTTTTCAGCCCCCCCCCGGGCTAAGCGGCTACACCTTC,TRBJ1-2,TRBV4-2,.,.
CATLTASGANVLTF,TGTGCCACCCTGACAGCCTCTGGGGCCAACGTCCTGACTTTC,TRBJ2-6,TRBV28,.,.
CASSQGRDGLLRAEQYF,TGTGCCAGCAGCCAAGGACGGGATGGGCTCCTACGAGCGGAGCAGTACTTC,TRBJ2-7,TRBV14,.,.
CASSLGVDTQYF,TGCGCCAGCAGCTTGGGGGTAGATACGCAGTATTTT,TRBJ2-3,TRBV5-1,.,.
CASGSYEQYF,TGTGCCAGCGGATCCTACGAGCAGTACTTC,TRBJ2-7,TRBV28,.,once
CASSPGRSSGNTIYF,TGTGCCAGCAGCCCGGGACGGAGCTCTGGAAACACCATATATTTT,TRBJ1-3,TRBV11-2,.,.
CASRLGQNYEKLFF,TGTGCCAGCAGATTGGGACAGAACTATGAAAAACTGTTTTTT,TRBJ1-4,TRBV6-5,TRBD1,.
CASSYLQSYEQYF,TGTGCCAGCAGTTACCTACAGTCCTACGAGCAGTACTTC,TRBJ2-7,TRBV6-2/TRBV6-3,.,.
CASSQEVSQLHEQYF,TGTGCCAGCAGCCAAGAGGTCAGTCAGCTCCACGAGCAGTACTTC,TRBJ2-7,TRBV4-2,.,.
CASSVSISGNTIYF,TGTGCCAGCAGCGTCTCGATCTCTGGAAACACCATATATTTT,TRBJ1-3,TRBV5-4,.,.
CASSLTLRGANEKLFF,TGCGCCAGCAGCCTTACTTTAAGGGGGGCGAATGAAAAACTGTTTTTT,TRBJ1-4,TRBV5-1,.,.
CASSSRETQYF,TGTGCCAGCAGCTCCCGAGAGACCCAGTACTTC,TRBJ2-5,TRBV13,.,.
CASSLGQGIYNEQFF,TGTGCCAGCAGCTTGGGACAGGGGATCTACAATGAGCAGTTCTTC,TRBJ2-1,TRBV5-6,TRBD1,.
CASSLGTGISPLHF,TGTGCCAGCAGCTTGGGGACAGGAATTTCACCCCTCCACTTT,TRBJ1-6,TRBV7-9,TRBD1,.
CASSIRDRVGTNYGYTF,TGTGCCAGCAGCATCCGGGACAGGGTTGGGACTAACTATGGCTACACCTTC,TRBJ1-2,TRBV9,TRBD1,.
CASSFRGKYGSEAFF,TGTGCCAGCAGTTTCCGGGGGAAATATGGGAGTGAAGCTTTCTTT,TRBJ1-1,TRBV27,.,.
CASSQGTGSNEQFF,TGTGCCAGCAGCCAAGGGACAGGGAGCAATGAGCAGTTCTTC,TRBJ2-1,TRBV14,TRBD1,.
CASSYTVTGGGQYF,TGTGCCAGCAGTTACACCGTGACAGGGGGTGGGCAGTATTTT,TRBJ2-3,TRBV6-5,TRBD1,once
CASSLRGQTSYEQYF,TGTGCCAGCAGCCTCCGAGGACAGACATCCTACGAGCAGTACTTC,TRBJ2-7,TRBV11-3,.,.
CASSLGGLALREQYF,TGTGCCAGCAGTTTGGGGGGGCTCGCCCTCCGCGAGCAGTACTTC,TRBJ2-7,TRBV28,.,.
CASSEGAAFF,TGTGCCAGCAGTGAGGGAGCAGCTTTCTTT,TRBJ1-1,TRBV2,.,.
CASSSRGRRQPQHF,TGTGCCAGCAGCTCCCGGGGGAGACGACAGCCCCAGCATTTT,TRBJ1-5,TRBV28,.,few
CASSPPGTGVEQYF,TGTGCCAGCAGCCCTCCCGGGACAGGGGTAGAGCAGTACTTC,TRBJ2-7,TRBV11-2,TRBD1,.
CASSLGHFGTGGANYGYTF,TGTGCCAGCAGCTTAGGACACTTCGGGACAGGTGGAGCTAACTATGGCTACACCTTC,TRBJ1-2,TRBV7-8,TRBD1,.
CATISGRAPAGELFF,TGCGCCACTATTAGCGGGAGGGCCCCGGCCGGGGAGCTGTTTTTT,TRBJ2-2,TRBV5-1,TRBD2,.
CASSLGLARAEETQYF,TGTGCCAGCAGCTTAGGACTAGCACGAGCGGAGGAGACCCAGTACTTC,TRBJ2-5,TRBV7-2,TRBD2,.
CASSEGTPEKLFF,TGCGCCAGCAGCGAAGGGACACCCGAAAAACTGTTTTTT,TRBJ1-4,TRBV5-1,.,.
CAILDRGAGGYTF,TGTGCCATTCTCGACAGGGGCGCAGGGGGCTACACCTTC,TRBJ1-2,TRBV10-3,TRBD1,.
CASSLGWGQKNIQYF,TGCGCCAGCAGCCTCGGCTGGGGGCAAAAAAACATTCAGTACTTC,TRBJ2-4,TRBV5-1,.,.
CASRGTSGSTDTQYF,TGTGCCAGCAGGGGGACTAGCGGGAGCACAGATACGCAGTATTTT,TRBJ2-3,TRBV6-5,TRBD2,.
CASSLGQPVGGYTF,TGTGCCAGCAGTTTAGGACAGCCCGTGGGAGGCTACACCTTC,TRBJ1-2,TRBV28,.,.
CASSFQGGNTEAFF,TGTGCCAGCAGTTTCCAGGGCGGGAACACTGAAGCTTTCTTT,TRBJ1-1,TRBV2,.,many